This T cell receptor (beta chain) was sequenced for a study of T cell clonotyping in hematopoietic cell transplantation. Study-wide points: No sorting was done, leaving CD4 and CD8 contributions mixed. Graft donor and pretransplant recipient Inverse Simpson Index values predicted broader posttransplant TCR diversity.

On this clone itself: The target antigen is unknown.

The CDR3 is 14 amino acids. With 3 bases removed from V and 0 bases from J, the gap between germline ends came to 9 bases. Germline CDR1 is LNHDA and CDR2 is SQIVND (reference sequence). TCRdb's table, derived via immunoSEQ multiplex PCR, lists solely in-frame clones and lacks some. The sample lists about 2,200 clones; over 75% were seen once. Sequenced here: PBMCs, sampled 100 days after allogeneic stem cell transplant. The sequence derives from a male patient aged 50 to 59 who had an allogeneic stem cell transplant from a related donor, so the T cells may come from the graft donor. Some clones in this sample may be carry-over from other donors' samples. The chain is built from TRBV19 and TRBJ2-7; D gene ambiguous. The CDR3, as DNA: TGTGCCAGTAGTATTGGATTAAACTCCTACGAGCAGTACTTC. Its protein is CASSIGLNSYEQYF.